The source of this TCR beta chain is a study of T cells in Graves' hyperthyroidism and ophthalmopathy. Amplification targeted TCR beta CDR3 regions from RNA transcripts. With the HTBI primer set, the TCR CDR3 went through a first round of RT-PCR. MiXCR was run by TCRdb on the multiplex PCR reads, yielding one entry per CDR3 protein. Among approximately 400,000 distinct CDR3 sequences listed, about a sixth were seen once. This CDR3 region has 16 residues. J was trimmed by 0 bases and V by 2 bases; bases with no gene match: 7. Germline loops: CDR1 SNHLY, CDR2 FYNNEI. This clonotype was seen at least ten times.

This sequence joins TRBV2 and TRBJ2-7, with 7 bases fitting TRBD1. This clonotype was sampled from a young woman with Graves' hyperthyroidism that later progressed to Graves' ophthalmopathy. The sequenced sample was blood. CDR3 nucleotides: TGTGCCAGCAGTGAATCGGGACAGATGATCTCCTACGAGCAGTACTTC. Translation gives CASSESGQMISYEQYF.